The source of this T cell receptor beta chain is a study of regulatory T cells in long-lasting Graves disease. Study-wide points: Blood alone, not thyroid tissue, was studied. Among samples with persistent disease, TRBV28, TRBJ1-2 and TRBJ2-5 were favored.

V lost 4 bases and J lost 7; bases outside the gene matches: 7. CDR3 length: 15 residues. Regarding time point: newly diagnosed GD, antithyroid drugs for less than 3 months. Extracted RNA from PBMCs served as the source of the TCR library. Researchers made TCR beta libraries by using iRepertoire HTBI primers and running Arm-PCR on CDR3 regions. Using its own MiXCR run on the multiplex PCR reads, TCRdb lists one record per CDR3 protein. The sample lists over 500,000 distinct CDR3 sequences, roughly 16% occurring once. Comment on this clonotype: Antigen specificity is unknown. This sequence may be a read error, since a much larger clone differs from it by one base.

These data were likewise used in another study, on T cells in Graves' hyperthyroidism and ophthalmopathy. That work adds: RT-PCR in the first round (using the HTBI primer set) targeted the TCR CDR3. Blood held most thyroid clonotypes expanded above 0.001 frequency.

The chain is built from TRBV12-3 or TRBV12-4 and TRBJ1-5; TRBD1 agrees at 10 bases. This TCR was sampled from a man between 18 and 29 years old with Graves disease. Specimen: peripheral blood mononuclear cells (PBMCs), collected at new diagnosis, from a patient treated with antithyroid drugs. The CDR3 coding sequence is TGTGCCAGCAGTTCCTACTGGACAGGGGGACAGCCCCAGCATTTT. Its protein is CASSSYWTGGQPQHF.